This T cell receptor (beta chain) was found in a study of shared clonotypes between healthy human individuals (dated by TCRdb to about 2020). For the study in its entirety: A few men and a couple of women, aged 18 to 49 years, made up the cohort. For each donor, three plates each were used for CD4 naive and CD4 memory, two plates were used for CD8 naive, and one plate was used for CD8 memory. Blood TCR repertoires of roughly five healthy adults were deeply sequenced to estimate repertoire size and the extent of clonotype sharing between individuals. To increase sequencing depth and limit assay-specific biases, TCR repertoire library preparation and sequencing were carried out by different laboratories using diverse techniques. Leukapheresis yielded between about 0.9 and 8.9 billion PBMCs per donor. Overall study results and their limits: Sampling was restricted to blood, and TCR repertoires in tissues likely differ from the TCR repertoires found in blood. Compared with non-shared clonotypes, the clonotypes found in all four sorted-subset donors had higher generation probabilities. Incomplete sequencing was indicated by rarefaction of sorted-subset datasets, despite the large sequencing depth. The genetic and exposure-history diversity represented was limited by the small number of donors. Naive subsets generally had larger estimated clonotype richness than memory subsets did. Pairwise subsampling indicated that sequencing depth was expected to affect the degree of clonotype sharing among donors. When a handful of donors were compared, the shared fraction of clonotypes was about 5% for naive CD4, 3.5% for naive CD8, 2% to 2.5% for memory CD4, and 0.35% to 0.4% for memory CD8.

For the CD8 naive samples, CD45RO-negative cells were positively selected for CCR7, yielding a CD45RA+CCR7+ population from which TemRA cells were excluded. Donors were healthy HIV-negative adults with no recently reported acute infections or vaccinations. Every donor was a Caucasian adult residing in Nashville, Tennessee, USA. After blood collection by leukapheresis, PBMCs were isolated using Ficoll-Histopaque density gradient centrifugation and then cryopreserved in the vapor phase of liquid nitrogen. Purity and quantity of every magnetically sorted T cell population were checked by analytical flow cytometry. Each sorted fraction had its genomic DNA isolated and then quantified by UV absorbance on a Nanodrop 2000c. Germline trimming amounts to 6 bases on V and 4 bases on J, with 3 as the count of junction bases outside the gene matches. CDR1 WNHNN and CDR2 SYGVQD are derived from the germline V gene (reference sequence). The CDR3 sequence holds 13 residues, the cysteine and phenylalanine included. The retained sequence is limited to the CDR3, 39 bases, with the frame set at the first base.

This clone was found a few times. This receptor's antigen is unknown. No base quality values were provided; no much bigger clone lies one nucleotide off. Using the deep immunoSEQ assay, TCR CDR3 regions were amplified from genomic DNA by multiplex PCR. Extracted genomic DNA from each cell subset was spread evenly across all wells of several immunoSEQ 96-well plates, with each plate serving as a replicate. For sorted subsets, about 220 ng of genomic DNA, equivalent to 30,000 or so T cell genomes, went into each replicate PCR. Purified libraries were quantified with a Qubit 3.0 fluorometer, sized on a Bioanalyzer 2100, and re-quantified with the KAPA Library Quantification kit. Every immunoSEQ 96-well plate was sequenced on a separate single-read 150-cycle Illumina NextSeq 550 flow cell. Processing in the source paper ran as follows. Because the immunoSEQ output held only junctional sequences and lacked quality scores, the filtering could not match the filtering applied to full-length reads. To assign V/J genes and CDR3, sequences were annotated using PyIR, a Python wrapper for IgBLAST v1.9, with IMGT germline references. Any read was removed if the V/J assignment was weak (E-value above 1e-6), the CDR3 was missing, or the read contained stop codons, out-of-frame junctions, or ambiguous translated residues. V3J clonotypes were defined as sequences sharing an identical inferred V gene, J gene, and CDR3 amino acid sequence. The percentage overlap between two repertoires was calculated by dividing the number of shared unique clonotypes by the size of the smaller repertoire. Richness of each repertoire was evaluated using RTK rarefaction, the Chao1 estimator, and Recon v2.1 estimates of unobserved clonotypes. For all TCRbeta clonotypes obtained by the gDNA method from a few donors, generation probabilities were computed with OLGA. The table was pulled from immuneACCESS by TCRdb, which kept in-frame rearrangements only. Such tables lose some clones; where checked, under half of the loss comes from unresolved V genes, and the rest has no known cause. V and J calls and clone size are given by that table; D and trimming were obtained from the DNA. The sample includes about 2.2 million clones, with around 93% observed a single time. Roughly 1.7% of the sample comes from the top ten.

The TCR originated in a man between 18 and 35 years old in good health. Some clones in this sample may be carry-over from other donors' samples. The chain was built from TRBV10-1 and TRBJ1-1; TRBD1 lines up with 9 middle nucleotides. Sequencing was carried out using naive CD8+ T cells from PBMCs. The label giving this sample's cell subset or site can be read as: CD45RA+CCR7+. The CDR3 loop reads CASSPDRGTEAFF. The DNA reads TGCGCCAGCAGCCCGGACAGGGGCACTGAAGCTTTCTTT.